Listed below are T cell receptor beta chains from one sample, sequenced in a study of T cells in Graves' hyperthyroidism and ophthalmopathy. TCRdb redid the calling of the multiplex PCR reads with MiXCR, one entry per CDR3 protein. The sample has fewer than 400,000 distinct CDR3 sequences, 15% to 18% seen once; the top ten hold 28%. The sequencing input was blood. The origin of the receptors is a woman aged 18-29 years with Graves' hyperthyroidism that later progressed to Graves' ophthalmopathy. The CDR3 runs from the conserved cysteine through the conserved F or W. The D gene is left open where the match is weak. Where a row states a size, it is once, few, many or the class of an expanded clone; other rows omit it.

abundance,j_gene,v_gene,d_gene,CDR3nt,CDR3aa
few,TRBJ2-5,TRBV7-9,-,TGTGCCAGCAGCTTCGGCAGAGCTGGAGAGACCCAGTACTTC,CASSFGRAGETQYF
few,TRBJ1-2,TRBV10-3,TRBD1,TGTGCCATCAGTGAGCGCCGGGACAGGGCCATGACTAACTATGGCTACACCTTC,CAISERRDRAMTNYGYTF
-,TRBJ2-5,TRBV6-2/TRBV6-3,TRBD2,TGTGCCAGCAGTTACGGCACGGGAGGTTGGGAGACCCAGTACTTC,CASSYGTGGWETQYF
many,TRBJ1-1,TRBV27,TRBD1,TGTGCCAGCAGTTTGAACAGGGGGCTCGAGGCTTTCTTT,CASSLNRGLEAFF
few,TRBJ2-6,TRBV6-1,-,TGTGCCAGCAGCAAAGGGGACTCTGGGGCCAACGTCCTGACTTTC,CASSKGDSGANVLTF
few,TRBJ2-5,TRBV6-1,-,TGTGCCAGCAGTTTCTTGCTCCACCAAGAGACCCAGTACTTC,CASSFLLHQETQYF
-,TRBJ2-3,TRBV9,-,TGTGCCAGCAGCGCACAGGGTAGCACAGATACGCAGTATTTT,CASSAQGSTDTQYF
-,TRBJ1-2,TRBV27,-,TGTGCCAGCAGTTTAACAGAAACCCTCCCCCTCAGGGGAGGCTACACCTTC,CASSLTETLPLRGGYTF
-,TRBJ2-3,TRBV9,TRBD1,TGTGCCAGCAGCGCACGAGGAGACAGGGTTGGCACAGATACGCAGTATTTT,CASSARGDRVGTDTQYF
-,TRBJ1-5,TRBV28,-,TGTGCCAGCGCGGGGCAAGTAATTCCCAATCAGCCCCAGCATTTT,CASAGQVIPNQPQHF
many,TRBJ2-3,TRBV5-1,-,TGCGCCAGCAGCTTGGTTGGGGGTTTGGTAGATACGCAGTATTTT,CASSLVGGLVDTQYF
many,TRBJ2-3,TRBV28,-,TGTGCCAGCAGTTTATTGGTGAGCACAGATACGCAGTATTTT,CASSLLVSTDTQYF
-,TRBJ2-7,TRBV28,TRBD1,TGTGCCAGCATCCTCGGACAGGGGGCTCACGAGCAGTACTTC,CASILGQGAHEQYF
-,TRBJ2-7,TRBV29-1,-,TGCAGCGTTGGGACTTTTAGCTCCTACGAGCAGTACTTC,CSVGTFSSYEQYF
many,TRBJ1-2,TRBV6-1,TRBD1,TGTGCCAGCAGTGGATCGGGACAGCACCTCTATGGCTACACCTTC,CASSGSGQHLYGYTF
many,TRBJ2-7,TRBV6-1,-,TGTGCCAGCCTTTACCGGGACCTACTATCCTACGAGCAGTACTTC,CASLYRDLLSYEQYF
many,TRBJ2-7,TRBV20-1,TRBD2,TGCAGTGCTAGAGAGGGGACTAGCGGGACCTACCCCTACGAGCAGTACTTC,CSAREGTSGTYPYEQYF
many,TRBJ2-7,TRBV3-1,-,TGTGCCAGCAGCCAACGGGCAGTCGCGGGGGAGCAGTACTTC,CASSQRAVAGEQYF
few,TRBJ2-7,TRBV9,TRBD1,TGTGCCAGCAGCGTGGGGACAGGGGTACCCTACGAGCAGTACTTC,CASSVGTGVPYEQYF
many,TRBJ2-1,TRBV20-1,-,TGCAGTGCTGGCCGGCCTCAATACAATGAGCAGTTCTTC,CSAGRPQYNEQFF
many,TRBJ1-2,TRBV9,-,TGTGCCAGCAGCGTATTCAACTATGGCTACACCTTC,CASSVFNYGYTF
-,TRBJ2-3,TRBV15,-,TGTGCCACCAGCAGAGGTCCAGTCGCAGATACGCAGTATTTT,CATSRGPVADTQYF
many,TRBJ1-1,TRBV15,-,TGTGCCACCAGCAGAGCCACTTGGGGGGAGACTGAAGCTTTCTTT,CATSRATWGETEAFF
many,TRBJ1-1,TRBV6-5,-,TGTGCCAGCAGTTACGGGGGGTGGACTGAAGCTTTCTTT,CASSYGGWTEAFF
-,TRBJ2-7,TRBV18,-,TGTGCCAGCTCACTAGGACAGCAGTACTTC,CASSLGQQYF
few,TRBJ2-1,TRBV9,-,TGTGCCTCCGCGGGGGCGGGAGAGCGTACCGGGCAGTTCTTC,CASAGAGERTGQFF